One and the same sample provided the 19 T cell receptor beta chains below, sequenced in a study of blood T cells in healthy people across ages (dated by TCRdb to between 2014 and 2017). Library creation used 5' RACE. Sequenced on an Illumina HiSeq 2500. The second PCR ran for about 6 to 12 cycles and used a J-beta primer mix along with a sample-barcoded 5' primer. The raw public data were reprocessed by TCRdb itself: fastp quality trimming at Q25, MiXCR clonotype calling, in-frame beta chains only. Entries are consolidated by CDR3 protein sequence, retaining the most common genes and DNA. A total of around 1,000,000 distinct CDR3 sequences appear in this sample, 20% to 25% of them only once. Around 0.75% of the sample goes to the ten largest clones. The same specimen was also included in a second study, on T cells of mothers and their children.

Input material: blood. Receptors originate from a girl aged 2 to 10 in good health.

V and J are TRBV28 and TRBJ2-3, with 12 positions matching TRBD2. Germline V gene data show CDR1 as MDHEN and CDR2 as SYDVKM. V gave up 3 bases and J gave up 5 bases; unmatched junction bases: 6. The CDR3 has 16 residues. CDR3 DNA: TGTGCCAGCAGTTTCCTAGCGGGAGGGCCGAAAGATACGCAGTATTTT. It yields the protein CASSFLAGGPKDTQYF.

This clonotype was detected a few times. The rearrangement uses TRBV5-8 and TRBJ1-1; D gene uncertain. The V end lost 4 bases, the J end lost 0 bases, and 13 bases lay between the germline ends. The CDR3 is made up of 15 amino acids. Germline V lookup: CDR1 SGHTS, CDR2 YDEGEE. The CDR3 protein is CASSPSFLMNTEAFF. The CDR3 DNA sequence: TGTGCCAGCAGCCCCTCCTTCCTCATGAACACTGAAGCTTTCTTT. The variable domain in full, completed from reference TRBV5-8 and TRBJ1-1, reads EAGVTQSPTHLIKTRGQQATLRCSPISGHTSVYWYQQALGLGLQFLLWYDEGEERNRGNFPPRFSGRQFPNYSSELNVNALELEDSALYLCASSPSFLMNTEAFFGQGTRLTVV.

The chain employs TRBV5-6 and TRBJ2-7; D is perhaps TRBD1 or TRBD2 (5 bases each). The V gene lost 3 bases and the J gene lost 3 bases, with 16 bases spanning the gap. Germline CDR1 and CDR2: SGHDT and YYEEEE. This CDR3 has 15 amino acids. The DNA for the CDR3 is TGTGCCAGCAGCTATGCCGGGACGTCAATCTACGAGCAGTACTTC. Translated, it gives CASSYAGTSIYEQYF.

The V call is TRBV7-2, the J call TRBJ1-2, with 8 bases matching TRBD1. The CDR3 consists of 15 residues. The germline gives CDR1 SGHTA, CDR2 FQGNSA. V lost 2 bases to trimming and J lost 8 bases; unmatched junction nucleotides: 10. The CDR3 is CASSLSGGAGDGYTF. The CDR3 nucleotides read TGTGCCAGCAGCTTATCAGGGGGCGCAGGGGACGGCTACACCTTC.

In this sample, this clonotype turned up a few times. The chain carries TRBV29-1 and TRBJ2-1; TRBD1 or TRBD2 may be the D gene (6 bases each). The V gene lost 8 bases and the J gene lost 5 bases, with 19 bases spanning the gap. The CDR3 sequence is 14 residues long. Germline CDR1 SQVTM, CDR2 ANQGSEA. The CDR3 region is CSPVVGGPHNEQFF. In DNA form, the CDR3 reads TGCAGCCCCGTGGTTGGGGGGCCCCACAATGAGCAGTTCTTC.

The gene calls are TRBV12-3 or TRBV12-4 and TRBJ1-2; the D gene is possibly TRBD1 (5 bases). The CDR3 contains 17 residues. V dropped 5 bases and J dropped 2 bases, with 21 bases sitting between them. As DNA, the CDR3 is TGTGCCAGCAGTCCATCTACGGGACTTCAAGCGAACTATGGCTACACCTTC. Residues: CASSPSTGLQANYGYTF.

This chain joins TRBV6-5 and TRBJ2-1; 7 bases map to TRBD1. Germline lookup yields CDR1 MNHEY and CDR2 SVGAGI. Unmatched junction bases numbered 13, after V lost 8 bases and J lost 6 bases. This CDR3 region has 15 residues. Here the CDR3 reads CASGDRPGSTNEQFF. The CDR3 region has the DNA TGTGCCAGCGGGGACAGACCAGGGAGTACCAATGAGCAGTTCTTC.

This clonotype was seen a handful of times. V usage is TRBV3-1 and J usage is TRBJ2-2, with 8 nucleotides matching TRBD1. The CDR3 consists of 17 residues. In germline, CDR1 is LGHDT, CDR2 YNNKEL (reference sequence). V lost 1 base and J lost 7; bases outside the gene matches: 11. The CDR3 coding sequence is TGTGCCAGCAGCCAAGTGCAGGGGGCTGGTATGGACGGGGAGCTGTTTTTT. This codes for CASSQVQGAGMDGELFF.

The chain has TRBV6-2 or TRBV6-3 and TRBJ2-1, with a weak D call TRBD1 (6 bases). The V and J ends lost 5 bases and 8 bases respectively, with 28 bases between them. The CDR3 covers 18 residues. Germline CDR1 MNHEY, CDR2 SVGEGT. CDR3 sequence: CASSNFQGLGSRSYEQFF. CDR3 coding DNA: TGTGCCAGCAGTAATTTTCAGGGGTTGGGATCGAGGAGCTATGAGCAGTTCTTC.

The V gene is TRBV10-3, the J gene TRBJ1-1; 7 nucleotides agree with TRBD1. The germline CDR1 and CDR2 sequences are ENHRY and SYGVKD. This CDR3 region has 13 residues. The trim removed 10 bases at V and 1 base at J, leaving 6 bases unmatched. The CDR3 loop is CATTGQANTEAFF. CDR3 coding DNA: TGTGCCACGACAGGACAGGCGAACACTGAAGCTTTCTTT.

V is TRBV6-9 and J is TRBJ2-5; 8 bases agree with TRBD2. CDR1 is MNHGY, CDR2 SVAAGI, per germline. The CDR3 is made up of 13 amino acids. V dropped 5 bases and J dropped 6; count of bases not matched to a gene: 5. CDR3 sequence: CASSLGLVQTQYF. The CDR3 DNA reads TGTGCCAGCAGTCTGGGACTAGTGCAGACCCAGTACTTC.

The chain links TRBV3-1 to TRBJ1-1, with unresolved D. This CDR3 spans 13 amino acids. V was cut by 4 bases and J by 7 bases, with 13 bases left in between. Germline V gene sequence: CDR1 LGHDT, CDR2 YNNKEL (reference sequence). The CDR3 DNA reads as TGTGCCAGCAGCCTCAATAGGGCCAATGAAGCTTTCTTT. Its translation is CASSLNRANEAFF.

The CDR3 is CSAASGSSYNEQFF. Written as DNA, the CDR3 is TGCAGTGCTGCTAGCGGGAGCTCCTACAATGAGCAGTTCTTC. The chain combines TRBV20-1 with TRBJ2-1; 10 bases fit TRBD2. The CDR3 is 14 residues long. V lost 5 bases to trimming and J lost 0 bases; unmatched junction nucleotides: 1. Germline V gene sequence: CDR1 DFQATT, CDR2 SNEGSKA (reference sequence).

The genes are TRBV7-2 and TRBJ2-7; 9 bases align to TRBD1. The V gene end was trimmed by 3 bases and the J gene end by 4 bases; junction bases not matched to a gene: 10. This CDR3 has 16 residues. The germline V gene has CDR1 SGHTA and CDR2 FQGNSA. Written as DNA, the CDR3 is TGTGCCAGCAGCTTCCAAACCGGACAGGGGAGATACGAGCAGTACTTC. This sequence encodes CASSFQTGQGRYEQYF.

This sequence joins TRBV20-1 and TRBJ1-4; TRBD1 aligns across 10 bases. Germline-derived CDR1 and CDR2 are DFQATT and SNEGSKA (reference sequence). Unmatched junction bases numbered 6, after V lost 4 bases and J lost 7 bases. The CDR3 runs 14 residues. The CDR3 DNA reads TGCAGTGCTAACCCGGGACAGGGGTTTGAAAAACTGTTTTTT. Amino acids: CSANPGQGFEKLFF.

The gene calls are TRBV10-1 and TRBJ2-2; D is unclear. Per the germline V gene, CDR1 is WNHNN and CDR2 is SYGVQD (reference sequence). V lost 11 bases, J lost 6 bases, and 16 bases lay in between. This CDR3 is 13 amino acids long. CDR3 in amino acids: CAVQGPYSGELFF. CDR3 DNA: TGCGCCGTCCAAGGGCCTTACTCCGGGGAGCTGTTTTTT.

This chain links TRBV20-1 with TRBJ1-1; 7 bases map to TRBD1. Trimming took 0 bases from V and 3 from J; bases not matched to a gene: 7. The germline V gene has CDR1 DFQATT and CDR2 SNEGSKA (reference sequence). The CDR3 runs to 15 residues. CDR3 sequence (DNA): TGCAGTGCTAGAGATTCCCTTACAGGGGACACTGAAGCTTTCTTT. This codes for CSARDSLTGDTEAFF.

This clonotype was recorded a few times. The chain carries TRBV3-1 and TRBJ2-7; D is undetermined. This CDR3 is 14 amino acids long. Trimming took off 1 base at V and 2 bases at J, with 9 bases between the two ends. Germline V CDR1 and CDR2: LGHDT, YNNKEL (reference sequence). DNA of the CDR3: TGTGCCAGCAGCCAAGGCATGGGGACCTACGAGCAGTACTTC. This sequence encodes CASSQGMGTYEQYF.

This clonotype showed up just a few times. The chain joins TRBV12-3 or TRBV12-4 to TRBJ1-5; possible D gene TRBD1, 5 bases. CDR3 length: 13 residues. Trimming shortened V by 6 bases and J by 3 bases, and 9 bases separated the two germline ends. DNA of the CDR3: TGTGCCAGCAGGCCCGGGGCCAATCAGCCCCAGCATTTT. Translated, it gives CASRPGANQPQHF.